Each of the 14 T cell receptor beta chains below was sequenced from the same sample in a study of OX40 agonist ivuxolimab in advanced cancers. Profiling relied on immunoSEQ multiplex PCR, and the TCRdb table lists in-frame clones only, not all of them. The sample holds 70,000 to 95,000 clones, roughly 87% seen once. This specimen was CD4+ or CD8+ T cells sorted from blood, taken in a trial of the OX40 agonist ivuxolimab. Receptor source: an adult with an advanced solid tumor such as melanoma, head and neck, liver or kidney cancer.

The genes are TRBV5-1 and TRBJ2-1; either TRBD1 or TRBD2 may supply D (6 bases each). Trimming cost V 4 bases and J 8 bases, with 22 bases left between them. Germline V gene data show CDR1 as SGHRS and CDR2 as YFSETQ. The CDR3 contains 16 residues. The CDR3 here is CASSLLRSGARDEQFF. DNA for the CDR3: TGCGCCAGCAGCCTGCTTCGGTCGGGGGCCCGGGATGAGCAGTTCTTC.

The chain is built from TRBV18 and TRBJ2-2, with D unresolved. Looked up from germline, CDR1 is KGHSH and CDR2 is LQKENI. The V end was cut by 6 bases, the J end by 10 bases, with 18 bases between. The CDR3 runs to 14 residues. The CDR3 region is CASSQKQSIQELFF. The CDR3 DNA reads TGTGCCAGCTCTCAGAAACAGAGCATCCAGGAGCTGTTTTTT.

The gene calls are TRBV27 and TRBJ1-1; D call uncertain. From germline, CDR1 is MNHEY and CDR2 SMNVEV (reference sequence). The CDR3 spans 16 residues. Trimming pared 5 bases from V and 3 bases from J, leaving 19 bases between. This CDR3 is CASSPRRVRRDTEAFF. The CDR3 DNA follows: TGTGCCAGCAGTCCCCGAAGGGTCCGGAGGGACACTGAAGCTTTCTTT.

J is TRBJ1-2 and V is TRBV28, with D possibly matching TRBD1 (6 bases). Per the germline V gene, CDR1 is MDHEN and CDR2 is SYDVKM. The CDR3 runs 18 residues. V was cut by 3 bases and J by 5 bases, with 25 bases left in between. The chain's CDR3 is CASSLRGNRATRFYGYTF. The CDR3 DNA follows: TGTGCCAGCAGTTTGAGGGGGAACAGGGCTACCAGGTTTTATGGCTACACCTTC.

CDR3 loop: CASSLTAGPTGEQYV. The DNA of the CDR3 is TGCGCCAGCAGCTTGACGGCGGGGCCGACAGGCGAGCAGTACGTC. The chain joins TRBV5-1 to TRBJ2-7; D is possibly TRBD1 or TRBD2 (6 bases each). The germline V gene has CDR1 SGHRS and CDR2 YFSETQ. V gave up 1 base and J gave up 6 bases, with 17 bases separating them. The CDR3 totals 15 residues.

The genes are TRBV15 and TRBJ1-2; TRBD1 matches 7 bases. This CDR3 spans 16 amino acids. J lost 7 bases, V lost 0 bases, and 11 bases had no gene match. CDR1 and CDR2 (germline): LNHNV, YYDKDF (reference sequence). CDR3 amino acids: CATSRDYGTEGSGYTF. The CDR3 nucleotides read TGTGCCACCAGCAGAGATTACGGGACAGAGGGAAGTGGCTACACCTTC.

The J gene is TRBJ1-2, the V gene TRBV30; 10 bases fit TRBD1. The CDR3 is 13 amino acids. Germline CDR1 is GTSNPN and CDR2 is SVGIG (reference sequence). Trimming removed 3 bases from V and 7 bases from J; junction bases left unmatched: 5. The CDR3 reads CAWRWTGGVGYTF. In DNA, the CDR3 is TGTGCCTGGAGGTGGACAGGGGGGGTTGGCTACACCTTC.

V usage is TRBV28 and J usage is TRBJ2-1; 9 bases line up with TRBD2. The CDR3 is made up of 16 amino acids. The J segment lost 4 bases and the V segment lost 5 bases, leaving 9 bases of the junction unmatched. Germline V gene sequence: CDR1 MDHEN, CDR2 SYDVKM. CDR3 DNA sequence: TGTGCCAGCAGTCTTCAGAGCGGGGGGTCTTACAATGAGCAGTTCTTC. Translating it yields CASSLQSGGSYNEQFF. Together with reference TRBV28 and TRBJ2-1, the CDR3 gives the full variable domain: DVKVTQSSRYLVKRTGEKVFLECVQDMDHENMFWYRQDPGLGLRLIYFSYDVKMKEKGDIPEGYSVSREKKERFSLILESASTNQTSMYLCASSLQSGGSYNEQFFGPGTRLTVL.

The chain combines TRBV4-1 with TRBJ2-3; 14 nucleotides align to TRBD2. The CDR3 length is 16 residues. Losses at the gene ends were 3 bases for V and 5 bases for J; bases not matched to a gene: 4. Germline CDR1 and CDR2: MGHRA and YSYEKL. This chain's CDR3 is CASSQWTSGGLDTQYF. The CDR3 region has the DNA TGCGCCAGCAGCCAGTGGACTAGCGGGGGGCTAGATACGCAGTATTTT.

The chain is built from TRBV4-2 and TRBJ2-1, with D tentatively TRBD2 (7 bases). Trimming pared 4 bases from V and 9 bases from J, leaving 19 bases between. CDR1 and CDR2 from the germline V gene are LGHNA and YNFKEQ. This CDR3 comprises 15 residues. CDR3 nucleotide sequence: TGTGCCAGCAGCCTCTCGGGGGGCGTACAAGCTGAGCAGTTCTTC. Protein product: CASSLSGGVQAEQFF.

V is TRBV5-4 and J is TRBJ1-2; D not resolved. V dropped 1 base and J dropped 5 bases, with 6 bases sitting between them. The germline V gene encodes CDR1 SGHNT and CDR2 YYREEE (reference sequence). The CDR3 is made up of 12 amino acids. The chain's CDR3 is CASSLSEYGYTF. In DNA form, the CDR3 reads TGTGCCAGCAGCTTGAGCGAGTATGGCTACACCTTC.

The genes are TRBV6-1 and TRBJ2-3, with 12 bases fitting TRBD1. The germline gives CDR1 MNHNS, CDR2 SASEGT. CDR3 length equals 15 residues. V shed 5 bases, J shed 6 bases, and the junction held 6 bases outside the gene matches. Here the CDR3 DNA reads TGTGCCAGCAGTCCGGGACAGGGGGCCCTGGATACGCAGTATTTT. This sequence encodes CASSPGQGALDTQYF.

The genes are TRBV4-1 and TRBJ1-2; 8 nucleotides line up with TRBD1. Germline lookup yields CDR1 MGHRA and CDR2 YSYEKL. V shed 0 bases and J 7 bases; nucleotides not matched to a gene: 7. The CDR3 is made up of 15 amino acids. The CDR3 DNA follows: TGCGCCAGCAGCCAAGAGGATCAGGGGGCGCTTGGCTACACCTTC. It encodes CASSQEDQGALGYTF.

This chain joins TRBV15 and TRBJ2-3; the D gene is possibly TRBD2 (5 bases). V was pared by 1 base and J by 8 bases, with 10 bases between. The CDR3 sequence is 13 residues long. Per the germline V gene, CDR1 is LNHNV and CDR2 is YYDKDF (reference sequence). The CDR3 nucleotides are TGTGCCACCAGCAGAGGGGAGATCGCTACGCAGTATTTT. It encodes CATSRGEIATQYF. The full variable domain, completed using reference TRBV15 and TRBJ2-3, is DAMVIQNPRYQVTQFGKPVTLSCSQTLNHNVMYWYQQKSSQAPKLLFHYYDKDFNNEADTPDNFQSRRPNTSFCFLDIRSPGLGDTAMYLCATSRGEIATQYFGPGTRLTVL.